One and the same sample provided the 3 T cell receptor beta chains below, sequenced in a study of radiation and T cells in renal cell carcinoma. Using immunoSEQ multiplex PCR, the repertoire was profiled, and TCRdb retains in-frame clones only, with some absent. The table includes tens of thousands of clones, approximately 86% detected once. Sample time point: blood 2 weeks post-SBRT. Treatment of the sample: 15 Gy SBRT to primary tumor, nephrectomy 4 weeks later. The material sequenced was blood, taken from a patient whose treatment included radiotherapy and nephrectomy. The source is a woman aged 45 to 65 with renal cell carcinoma.

The chain links TRBV6-5 to TRBJ2-2; D is undetermined. Trimming removed 7 bases from V and 3 bases from J, with 9 bases in between. In germline, CDR1 is MNHEY, CDR2 SVGAGI. CDR3 size: 13 residues. DNA of the CDR3: TGTGCCAGCAAACGGAGCTACACCGGGGAGCTGTTTTTT. Residues: CASKRSYTGELFF.

This clone has a single count. The chain recombines TRBV13 with TRBJ2-4; D is undetermined. Germline CDR1 is PRHDT and CDR2 is FYEKMQ (reference sequence). This CDR3 has 15 residues. Trimming shortened V by 4 bases and J by 0 bases, and 10 bases separated the two germline ends. In nucleotides, the CDR3 is TGTGCCAGCAGCTCCGGTGGAAAAGCCAAAAACATTCAGTACTTC. It translates to CASSSGGKAKNIQYF.

The V and J genes are TRBV7-2 and TRBJ2-1; a weak D match, TRBD1 (6 bases). CDR1 and CDR2 from the germline V gene are SGHTA and FQGNSA. The CDR3 extends over 13 amino acids. The ends were cut back, 3 bases at V and 7 bases at J, with 10 bases in the middle. This CDR3 is CASSFNRDNEQFF. CDR3 bases: TGTGCCAGCAGCTTCAACAGGGATAATGAGCAGTTCTTC.